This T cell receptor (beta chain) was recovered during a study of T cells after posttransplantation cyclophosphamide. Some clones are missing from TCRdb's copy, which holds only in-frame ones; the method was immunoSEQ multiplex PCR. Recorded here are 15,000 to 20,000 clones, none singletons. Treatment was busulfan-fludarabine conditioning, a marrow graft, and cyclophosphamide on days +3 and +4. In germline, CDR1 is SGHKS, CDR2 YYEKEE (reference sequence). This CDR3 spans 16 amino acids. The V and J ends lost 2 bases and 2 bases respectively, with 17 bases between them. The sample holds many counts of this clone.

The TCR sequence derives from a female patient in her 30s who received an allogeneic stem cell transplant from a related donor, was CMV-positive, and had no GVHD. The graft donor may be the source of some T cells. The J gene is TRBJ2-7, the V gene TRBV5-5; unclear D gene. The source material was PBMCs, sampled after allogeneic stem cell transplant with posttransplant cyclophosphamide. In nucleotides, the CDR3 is TGTGCCAGCAGCTTTCCGGCCGGGTTGGTCCCCTACGAGCAGTACTTC. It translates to CASSFPAGLVPYEQYF.